Listed here is a single T cell receptor beta chain. Its antigen is unidentified. The data were obtained in a study of shared clonotypes between healthy human individuals. Across the whole study: With ages of 18 to 49, the donors were two women and three men.

Generated by immunoSEQ multiplex PCR, the TCRdb table keeps only in-frame clones and is missing some. The repertoire consists of fewer than 3 million clones, with roughly 90% occurring once and the leading ten covering around 0.38%. The CDR3 is made up of 16 amino acids. V trimming: 6 bases; J trimming: 0 bases; junction bases outside the gene matches: 8. Germline V CDR1 and CDR2: MGHDK, SYGVNS. General study results and limits: Sampling covered blood only; tissue repertoires likely differ. At large depth, rarefaction still showed sorted-subset sequencing to be incomplete.

The receptor comes from a man aged 18-30 years in good health. Some clones in this sample may be carry-over from other donors' samples. This sequence joins TRBV25-1 and TRBJ2-7, with 10 bases fitting TRBD1. The source material was naive CD4+ T cells from PBMCs. Subset defined: CD45RA+ positively selected. CDR3 nucleotides: TGTGCCAGCAGCCCCCACGGGACAGGGGTCTCCTACGAGCAGTACTTC. The encoded protein is CASSPHGTGVSYEQYF.